This T cell receptor (beta chain) was recorded in a study of cytomegalovirus exposure and HLA in healthy donors. Points from the study as a whole: There were three CMV-associated chains whose specificity for CMV antigens was confirmed in vitro. Links to common viral pathogens appeared, in a later analysis, for several of the most significant clusters.

Worth noting for this clone: Antigen specificity is unknown.

Healthy bone marrow donors formed the donor group. Likely unrecorded immune exposures existed in these nominally healthy donors. The CDR3 loop spans 13 amino acids. CDR1 is SGHDT and CDR2 is YYEEEE in the germline V gene. Researchers ran the PCR with 60 Vbeta and 13 Jbeta primers. Repertoires were generated with immunoSEQ multiplex PCR, while TCRdb's copy carries only in-frame clones and drops some. The sample shows 90,000 to 150,000 clones, about 78% of them seen only once. Sequencing input: PBMCs. V gene TRBV5-6 combines with J gene TRBJ2-5, with D possibly being TRBD1 (5 bases). The DNA end is a closer match to TRBJ2-7, so the J assignment may be wrong. The TCR was taken from a woman in her thirties or forties in good health and CMV-seropositive. The chain's CDR3 is CASSLQVKYEQYF. Written as DNA, the CDR3 is TGTGCCAGCAGCTTACAGGTGAAGTACGAGCAGTACTTC.